These T cell receptor beta chains were read from a single sample in a study of T cell clusters in autoimmune cytopenias. No DNA is given; TCRdb re-called the multiplex PCR reads and lists each CDR3 protein once. Its clone listing holds 6,000 to 7,000 distinct CDR3 sequences. A further study also used this sample, focusing on T cell repertoires in aging, cancer and after chemotherapy.

The sequencing sample was made of peripheral blood. Receptors were obtained from a human donor in good health. CDR3s include the opening cysteine and the closing phenylalanine or tryptophan. Fields, in order: J gene, clone size, V gene, CDR3 protein. Only part of the rows carry a size: once, few, many, or a class if the clone is expanded.

j_call: TRBJ2-1; clone_size: medium-sized; v_call: TRBV19; cdr3_aa: CASRSGSINEQFF
j_call: TRBJ2-5; clone_size: .; v_call: TRBV27; cdr3_aa: CASSLRGGHRETQYF
j_call: TRBJ2-7; clone_size: large; v_call: TRBV29-1; cdr3_aa: CSVESRDYEQYF
j_call: TRBJ1-1; clone_size: .; v_call: TRBV18; cdr3_aa: CASSPTPSNTEAFF
j_call: TRBJ2-1; clone_size: .; v_call: TRBV6-1; cdr3_aa: CASTRDRAYNEQFF
j_call: TRBJ2-7; clone_size: medium-sized; v_call: TRBV29-1; cdr3_aa: CSADATGGTYEQYF
j_call: TRBJ2-1; clone_size: medium-sized; v_call: TRBV29-1; cdr3_aa: CSAQGQNEQFF
j_call: TRBJ2-5; clone_size: .; v_call: TRBV6-1; cdr3_aa: CASSTIPQVTRQETQYF
j_call: TRBJ2-1; clone_size: .; v_call: TRBV24-1; cdr3_aa: CATSDLSSGGSYNEQFF
j_call: TRBJ2-7; clone_size: .; v_call: TRBV5-1; cdr3_aa: CASSLTGTSGFYEQYF
j_call: TRBJ2-1; clone_size: .; v_call: TRBV30; cdr3_aa: CACSTSGPYNEQFF
j_call: TRBJ2-2; clone_size: medium-sized; v_call: TRBV19; cdr3_aa: CASTRTGGVTGELFF
j_call: TRBJ1-1; clone_size: .; v_call: TRBV19; cdr3_aa: CASSYRAMTSNTEAFF
j_call: TRBJ2-1; clone_size: .; v_call: TRBV6-6; cdr3_aa: CASRYRTSGNEQFF
j_call: TRBJ2-1; clone_size: .; v_call: TRBV27; cdr3_aa: CASSRDRRNEQFF
j_call: TRBJ2-3; clone_size: .; v_call: TRBV12-3/TRBV12-4; cdr3_aa: CASTRDFTDTQYF
j_call: TRBJ2-7; clone_size: .; v_call: TRBV19; cdr3_aa: CASSIGRGSPLYEQYF
j_call: TRBJ2-7; clone_size: medium-sized; v_call: TRBV29-1; cdr3_aa: CSVSGHTFYEQYF
j_call: TRBJ1-1; clone_size: .; v_call: TRBV6-5; cdr3_aa: CASRPDRGSVEAFF
j_call: TRBJ1-5; clone_size: .; v_call: TRBV6-5; cdr3_aa: CASSYSQGANQPQHF
j_call: TRBJ2-1; clone_size: .; v_call: TRBV27; cdr3_aa: CASSPTYGLTSEQFF
j_call: TRBJ1-6; clone_size: .; v_call: TRBV30; cdr3_aa: CAWSVRETWALHF